Following are 31 T cell receptor beta chains from one sample sequenced in a study of human T cells and chemical hapten exposure. In TCRdb, the RACE reads were re-called with MiXCR into one record per CDR3 protein. The table records 180,000 or so distinct CDR3 sequences, 20% to 25% of them present only once. Noted time point: patch test 1, 2 weeks after DPC sensitization. The sample's treatment: therapeutic diphenylcyclopropenone sensitization with weekly scalp DPC. The specimen comprised whole blood, sampled in connection with sensitization to the hapten diphenylcyclopropenone (DPC). The origin of the receptors is a woman aged 45-59 years with alopecia areata. Some clones in this sample may be carry-over from other donors' samples.

V is TRBV28 and J is TRBJ2-1; D is unclear. The CDR3 totals 16 residues. Trimming pared 2 bases from V and 0 bases from J, leaving 11 bases between. Germline V lookup: CDR1 MDHEN, CDR2 SYDVKM. This CDR3 is CASSLRGTRSYNEQFF. CDR3 DNA: TGTGCCAGCAGTTTACGTGGCACCCGCTCCTACAATGAGCAGTTCTTC.

The chain links TRBV30 to TRBJ2-5; D is possibly TRBD1 or TRBD2 (5 bases each). Trimming pared 2 bases from V and 1 base from J, leaving 11 bases between. Germline V gene sequence: CDR1 GTSNPN, CDR2 SVGIG (reference sequence). CDR3 length equals 14 residues. CDR3 region: CAWSRTGAQETQYF. The CDR3 DNA reads TGTGCCTGGAGTCGAACCGGGGCCCAAGAGACCCAGTACTTC.

The chain uses TRBV28 and TRBJ2-7, with D perhaps matching TRBD2 (6 bases). Trimming left V 5 bases short and J 4 bases short, with 18 bases between. CDR3 length equals 15 residues. Germline CDR1 and CDR2: MDHEN and SYDVKM. CDR3 loop: CASSALWGVEYEQYF. CDR3 bases: TGTGCCAGCAGTGCCCTTTGGGGGGTGGAGTACGAGCAGTACTTC.

The V call is TRBV12-3 or TRBV12-4, the J call TRBJ1-1; D possibly corresponds to TRBD1 (6 bases). The CDR3 sequence is 12 residues long. The ends were cut back, 5 bases at V and 8 bases at J, with 12 bases in the middle. CDR3 region: CASSPIGGEAFF. The CDR3 nucleotides read TGTGCCAGCAGTCCTATAGGGGGGGAAGCTTTCTTT.

The chain is built from TRBV11-2 and TRBJ2-3; possibly TRBD1 for D (5 bases). Germline assignment: CDR1 SGHAT and CDR2 FQNNGV. The germline V and J ends were trimmed by 5 bases and 3 bases, with 12 bases remaining between them. The CDR3 has 14 amino acids. DNA of the CDR3: TGTGCCAGCAGCCCCGTAGGGGCGACAGATACGCAGTATTTT. It yields the protein CASSPVGATDTQYF.

The table lists this clonotype with a few counts. The rearrangement links TRBV7-2 to TRBJ1-1, with D uncertain. Trimming removed 1 base from V and 1 base from J, with 7 bases in between. Germline loops: CDR1 SGHTA, CDR2 FQGNSA. The CDR3 sequence is 14 residues long. The CDR3 DNA sequence: TGTGCCAGCAGCTTAGAGTGGCGGAACACTGAAGCTTTCTTT. Translated, it gives CASSLEWRNTEAFF.

The CDR3 loop is CASSDEMDLGGYEQFF. The CDR3 nucleotides are TGTGCCAGCAGTGATGAGATGGACCTCGGAGGCTACGAGCAGTTCTTC. J is TRBJ2-1 and V is TRBV2; D perhaps matches TRBD2 (5 bases). The CDR3 totals 16 residues. In germline, CDR1 is SNHLY, CDR2 FYNNEI. Trimming took 3 bases from V and 10 from J, leaving 22 bases between them.

This chain connects TRBV29-1 to TRBJ1-2; the match to TRBD1 covers 10 bases. The CDR3 extends over 13 amino acids. Trimming took 6 bases from V and 3 from J; bases not matched to a gene: 4. Per the germline V gene, CDR1 is SQVTM and CDR2 is ANQGSEA. CDR3 amino acids: CSVGTGVDYGYTF. The CDR3, as DNA: TGCAGCGTGGGGACAGGGGTAGACTATGGCTACACCTTC.

In its sample, this clonotype was seen a few times. The V and J genes are TRBV6-2 or TRBV6-3 and TRBJ2-7, with 12 bases fitting TRBD2. Germline CDR1 MNHEY, CDR2 SVGEGT. The CDR3 is 15 residues long. With 6 bases clipped from V and 6 bases from J, the junction kept 9 bases outside the gene matches. CDR3 nucleotides: TGTGCCAGCAGCTCGACTAGCGGGAGAAGTGTCGAGCAGTACTTC. Translating gives CASSSTSGRSVEQYF.

In this sample, this clonotype turned up a few times. This chain joins TRBV6-1 and TRBJ1-1; 9 bases agree with TRBD1. This CDR3 has 15 residues. Germline CDR1 reads MNHNS; CDR2 reads SASEGT. V shed 6 bases and J 4 bases; nucleotides not matched to a gene: 9. The CDR3 coding sequence is TGTGCCAGCAGAAACCCACAGGGGGCTGGCACTGAAGCTTTCTTT. This sequence encodes CASRNPQGAGTEAFF.

V usage is TRBV5-1 and J usage is TRBJ2-3; D is perhaps TRBD1 (6 bases). The germline gives CDR1 SGHRS, CDR2 YFSETQ. CDR3 size: 16 residues. V was trimmed by 4 bases and J by 0 bases, leaving 15 bases between them. The CDR3 DNA is TGCGCCAGCAGCCTGGGAACAGGGATGAGCACAGATACGCAGTATTTT. The encoded protein is CASSLGTGMSTDTQYF.

The genes are TRBV29-1 and TRBJ1-1; 10 nucleotides align to TRBD1. Trimming at V came to 7 bases and at J to 5 bases, leaving 10 bases not matched to a gene. Germline V CDR1 and CDR2: SQVTM, ANQGSEA. This CDR3 is built from 14 residues. The CDR3 sequence: CSATTGTGATEAFF. DNA for the CDR3: TGCAGCGCAACAACCGGGACAGGGGCGACTGAAGCTTTCTTT.

The genes are TRBV20-1 and TRBJ2-7; D not certain. Germline lookup yields CDR1 DFQATT and CDR2 SNEGSKA (reference sequence). The CDR3 has 11 amino acids. V gave up 3 bases and J gave up 2 bases, with 5 bases separating them. CDR3 DNA: TGCAGTGCTAGGGGGACCTACGAGCAGTACTTC. Translating gives CSARGTYEQYF.

This clonotype came up a few times. The chain recombines TRBV15 with TRBJ1-6, with D unclear. Germline loops: CDR1 LNHNV, CDR2 YYDKDF (reference sequence). V was cut by 4 bases and J by 2 bases, with 15 bases left in between. The CDR3 contains 17 residues. This chain's CDR3 is CATSNLRGGTYNSPLHF. CDR3 sequence (DNA): TGTGCCACCAGCAACCTTCGGGGAGGGACCTATAATTCACCCCTCCACTTT.

The sample holds many counts of this clonotype. This chain joins TRBV20-1 and TRBJ2-1; D is ambiguous. V was clipped by 6 bases and J by 1 base, with 7 bases between them. Germline V lookup: CDR1 DFQATT, CDR2 SNEGSKA (reference sequence). This CDR3 contains 12 residues. The CDR3 DNA follows: TGCAGTGCGCGGAATTCCTACAATGAGCAGTTCTTC. Protein: CSARNSYNEQFF.

The CDR3 loop reads CASVLAVNNEQFF. The CDR3, as DNA: TGTGCCAGCGTCCTAGCGGTCAACAATGAGCAGTTCTTC. The chain joins TRBV2 to TRBJ2-1, with TRBD2 matching 7 bases. CDR1 is SNHLY, CDR2 FYNNEI, per germline. Losses at the gene ends were 8 bases for V and 5 bases for J; bases not matched to a gene: 6. This CDR3 has 13 amino acids. Combining the CDR3 with reference TRBV2 and TRBJ2-1 gives the whole variable domain EPEVTQTPSHQVTQMGQEVILRCVPISNHLYFYWYRQILGQKVEFLVSFYNNEISEKSEIFDDQFSVERPDGSNFTLKIRSTKLEDSAMYFCASVLAVNNEQFFGPGTRLTVL.

The chain has TRBV6-5 and TRBJ2-7; 7 bases agree with TRBD1. Losses at the gene ends were 6 bases for V and 5 bases for J; bases not matched to a gene: 7. CDR1 and CDR2 (germline): MNHEY, SVGAGI. This CDR3 spans 13 amino acids. CDR3 amino acids: CASRPGGIHEQYF. CDR3 bases: TGTGCCAGCAGGCCAGGGGGTATCCACGAGCAGTACTTC.

This sequence joins TRBV2 and TRBJ2-1; D unresolved. This CDR3 has 13 residues. Trimming removed 7 bases from V and 5 bases from J, with 12 bases in between. Germline CDR1 SNHLY, CDR2 FYNNEI. DNA of the CDR3: TGTGCCAGCACCGCTGAGAGAAACAATGAGCAGTTCTTC. The encoded protein is CASTAERNNEQFF.

This clonotype was seen a handful of times. V and J are TRBV12-3 or TRBV12-4 and TRBJ2-1; D not resolved. The CDR3 totals 15 residues. V lost 7 bases and J lost 0, with 13 bases in between. As DNA, the CDR3 is TGTGCCAGCACGATTGGGCGGAGCTCCTACAATGAGCAGTTCTTC. As protein: CASTIGRSSYNEQFF.

V is TRBV7-9 and J is TRBJ2-1, with 9 bases fitting TRBD2. The germline V gene has CDR1 SEHNR and CDR2 FQNEAQ (reference sequence). There are 16 residues in the CDR3. V was clipped by 4 bases and J by 4 bases; unmatched bases: 8. In nucleotides, the CDR3 is TGTGCCAGCAGCTCGATTAGCGGGAGTCAGTACAATGAGCAGTTCTTC. It translates to CASSSISGSQYNEQFF.

This clonotype has a handful of counts. The chain links TRBV5-1 to TRBJ2-7, with a tentative D call TRBD2 (5 bases). Germline V lookup: CDR1 SGHRS, CDR2 YFSETQ. The length of the CDR3 is 12 residues. Trimming shortened V by 2 bases and J by 6 bases, and 9 bases separated the two germline ends. The CDR3 here is CASSFKGAEQYF. For the CDR3, the DNA is TGCGCCAGCAGCTTTAAGGGAGCCGAGCAGTACTTC.

The V call is TRBV20-1, the J call TRBJ2-3; 15 bases are shared with TRBD2. Trimming cost V 3 bases and J 5 bases; bases outside gene matches: 9. The CDR3 is made up of 17 amino acids. CDR1 and CDR2 from the germline V gene are DFQATT and SNEGSKA (reference sequence). As DNA, the CDR3 is TGCAGTGCTAGTCCCGGGACTAGCGGGAGGTTGGAAGATACGCAGTATTTT. This encodes CSASPGTSGRLEDTQYF.

The chain joins TRBV5-1 to TRBJ2-7; TRBD2 is a possible D gene (6 bases). The germline V gene has CDR1 SGHRS and CDR2 YFSETQ. V was trimmed by 0 bases and J by 7 bases, leaving 20 bases between them. The length of the CDR3 is 16 residues. This CDR3 reads CASSLDPTRGVGEQYF. CDR3 in DNA: TGCGCCAGCAGCTTGGACCCGACTAGAGGGGTCGGGGAGCAGTACTTC.

J is TRBJ1-2 and V is TRBV7-2, with TRBD1 as a possible D gene (6 bases). CDR1 SGHTA and CDR2 FQGNSA come from the germline V gene. This CDR3 is built from 13 residues. V was pared by 6 bases and J by 2 bases, with 10 bases between. CDR3 in DNA: TGTGCCAGCAGGGCCACAGGGAACTATGGCTACACCTTC. Amino acid sequence: CASRATGNYGYTF.

This clonotype was recorded once. No DNA is shown, since the ends of the CDR3 on it are uncertain; the CDR3 is the one TCRdb lists. The rearrangement joins TRBV6-5 to TRBJ2-3. CDR1 and CDR2 from the germline V gene are MNHEY and SVGAGI. Including both end residues, the CDR3 is 14 amino acids long. The CDR3 loop reads CASRSTFGSDTQYF.

This clonotype came up a few times. The chain recombines TRBV5-1 with TRBJ2-7; 8 positions agree with TRBD1. Germline lookup yields CDR1 SGHRS and CDR2 YFSETQ. The CDR3 has 14 amino acids. V trimming: 4 bases; J trimming: 2 bases; junction bases outside the gene matches: 5. DNA of the CDR3: TGCGCCAGCAGCCCGGACAGGGTCCCCTACGAGCAGTACTTC. It codes for CASSPDRVPYEQYF.

This clonotype was picked up a small number of times. The chain links TRBV18 to TRBJ2-1; TRBD2 is a possible D gene (6 bases). The CDR3 is 13 residues long. V shed 1 base and J shed 8 bases, with 9 bases lying between them. The germline gives CDR1 KGHSH, CDR2 LQKENI. CDR3 amino acids: CASSPQPGDEQFF. The CDR3 DNA sequence: TGTGCCAGCTCACCACAACCGGGGGATGAGCAGTTCTTC.

By sample share, this clonotype is medium-sized. The rearrangement uses TRBV10-3 and TRBJ1-1; the D is unclear. The germline V and J ends were trimmed by 7 bases and 1 base, with 4 bases remaining between them. The CDR3 runs to 11 residues. CDR1 ENHRY and CDR2 SYGVKD come from the germline V gene. The CDR3 is CAITENTEAFF. The CDR3 DNA reads TGTGCCATCACGGAGAACACTGAAGCTTTCTTT.

The chain combines TRBV19 with TRBJ1-5; D is uncertain. The CDR3 is 15 residues long. Germline CDR1 LNHDA, CDR2 SQIVND (reference sequence). With 5 bases removed from V and 5 bases from J, the gap between germline ends came to 16 bases. CDR3 sequence reads: CASSPQRDLYQPQHF. The CDR3, as DNA: TGTGCCAGTAGTCCTCAACGGGATCTCTATCAGCCCCAGCATTTT.

A few counts support this clonotype. The chain is built from TRBV5-1 and TRBJ2-7; 11 nucleotides match TRBD2. Trimming cost V 0 bases and J 9 bases; bases outside gene matches: 11. The CDR3 is made up of 16 amino acids. Germline loops: CDR1 SGHRS, CDR2 YFSETQ. The CDR3 reads CASSLVSSASGRWQYF. CDR3 DNA: TGCGCCAGCAGCTTGGTGTCTTCGGCTAGCGGGAGGTGGCAGTACTTC.

The chain is built from TRBV10-3 and TRBJ1-3; D gene unclear. V lost 11 bases to trimming and J lost 2 bases, with 7 bases between them. The CDR3 spans 11 residues. Germline V gene lookup returns CDR1 ENHRY and CDR2 SYGVKD. CDR3 bases: TGTGCCGGCAGCGCTGGAAACACCATATATTTT. This codes for CAGSAGNTIYF.